This T cell receptor beta chain comes out of a study of Graves' ophthalmopathy and Graves' hyperthyroidism. The study, taken as a whole, reports: Most thyroid clonotypes with frequency above 0.001 were detected in blood too.

Amplifying from RNA transcripts, the study obtained TCR beta CDR3 regions. The workflow started with a first-round RT-PCR run with HTBI primers and then moved on to a second-round multiplex PCR. TCRdb re-called the multiplex PCR reads through MiXCR, storing one row per CDR3 protein. The sample yields about 380,000 distinct CDR3 sequences, approximately 15% seen once. There are many counts of this clonotype. What it recognizes is unknown. Stable hyperthyroidism meant no progression to ophthalmopathy within 18 months of follow-up. Among the exclusions were patients with other autoimmune diseases, uncontrolled infections, pregnancy or lactation. CDR3 size: 13 residues. V dropped 2 bases and J dropped 6 bases, with 11 bases sitting between them.

The chain is built from TRBV12-3 or TRBV12-4 and TRBJ2-7; no firm D call. Input material: peripheral blood. The receptor was derived from a woman aged 18-29 years with stable Graves' hyperthyroidism. The CDR3 sequence is CASSLSSKGEQYF. Written as DNA, the CDR3 is TGTGCCAGCAGTTTATCTTCGAAAGGCGAGCAGTACTTC.